Listed here are 11 T cell receptor beta chains from one sample, sequenced in a study of PD-L1 blockade in urothelial cancer. Time point defined: pretreatment peripheral blood. This table comes from immunoSEQ multiplex PCR, and its TCRdb copy is limited to in-frame clones, with some not included. Of more than 55,000 clones in the sample, 70% to 90% were seen once. The sample consisted of PBMCs, taken around atezolizumab (anti-PD-L1) treatment. The origin of the receptors is a man in his sixties or seventies with urothelial cancer.

The sample holds one count of this clone. The chain is built from TRBV6-6 and TRBJ2-3; weak D call: TRBD1 (6 bases). The CDR3 has 12 amino acids. Trimming removed 6 bases at V and 8 bases at J, with 12 bases between. Looked up from germline, CDR1 is MNHNY and CDR2 is SVGAGI (reference sequence). The CDR3 spells CASRPEGVTQYF. DNA of the CDR3: TGTGCCAGCAGACCAGAGGGGGTTACGCAGTATTTT.

This clone has a handful of counts. This chain uses TRBV5-8 with TRBJ1-2; no clear D gene. The CDR3 sequence is 16 residues long. V dropped 2 bases and J dropped 0 bases, with 14 bases sitting between them. Germline CDR1 is SGHTS and CDR2 is YDEGEE. The CDR3 sequence is CASSLVQAQANYGYTF. The CDR3 DNA reads as TGTGCCAGCAGCTTAGTGCAGGCGCAAGCTAACTATGGCTACACCTTC.

This chain uses TRBV6-5 with TRBJ2-3; weak D call: TRBD2 (6 bases). The germline V gene encodes CDR1 MNHEY and CDR2 SVGAGI. This CDR3 is 13 amino acids long. Trimming took off 5 bases at V and 4 bases at J, with 10 bases between the two ends. The CDR3 here is CASSREYADTQYF. The CDR3 DNA sequence: TGTGCCAGCAGTCGGGAGTATGCAGATACGCAGTATTTT.

The CDR3 region has the DNA TGTGCCAGCAGCTTCACACCGGGCACTGAAGCTTTCTTT. This translates into CASSFTPGTEAFF. The V call is TRBV7-6, the J call TRBJ1-1; no reliable D call. The CDR3 contains 13 residues. Germline V gene lookup returns CDR1 SGHVS and CDR2 FNYEAQ. The V end was cut by 3 bases, the J end by 4 bases, with 9 bases between.

This rearrangement joins TRBV6-4 to TRBJ1-5, with a tentative D call TRBD1 (5 bases). Germline V gene sequence: CDR1 MRHNA, CDR2 SNTAGT. The CDR3 consists of 13 residues. With 6 bases removed from V and 6 bases from J, the gap between germline ends came to 12 bases. This CDR3 is CASSPGVGQPQHF. Written as DNA, the CDR3 is TGTGCCAGCAGCCCGGGGGTAGGTCAGCCCCAGCATTTT.

This sequence joins TRBV9 and TRBJ2-3; 9 bases agree with TRBD2. The CDR3 runs 17 residues. J gave up 4 bases and V 4 bases, and 13 bases lay outside the gene matches. Germline assignment: CDR1 SGDLS and CDR2 YYNGEE. The CDR3 DNA sequence: TGTGCCAGCAGCCCCGAGGAGCTAGCGGGAAATGCAGATACGCAGTATTTT. Its protein product is CASSPEELAGNADTQYF. The entire variable domain, with the rest obtained from reference TRBV9 and TRBJ2-3, is as follows: DSGVTQTPKHLITATGQRVTLRCSPRSGDLSVYWYQQSLDQGLQFLIQYYNGEERAKGNILERFSAQQFPDLHSELNLSSLELGDSALYFCASSPEELAGNADTQYFGPGTRLTVL.

V gene TRBV5-4 combines with J gene TRBJ2-7, with D possibly matching TRBD1 (5 bases). Germline CDR1 reads SGHNT; CDR2 reads YYREEE (reference sequence). Trimming removed 0 bases from V and 1 base from J, with 8 bases in between. This CDR3 spans 14 amino acids. The CDR3 here is CASSLAAGSYEQYF. As DNA, the CDR3 is TGTGCCAGCAGCTTGGCAGCAGGGTCCTACGAGCAGTACTTC.

The gene calls are TRBV6-1 and TRBJ1-5; a weak D match, TRBD1 (5 bases). The CDR3 loop spans 13 amino acids. V lost 1 base and J 4 bases, leaving 5 bases between the germline ends. CDR1 MNHNS and CDR2 SASEGT come from the germline V gene. In DNA, the CDR3 is TGTGCCAGCAGTGAAGAGGGGAATCAGCCCCAGCATTTT. Encoded protein: CASSEEGNQPQHF.

The chain carries TRBV7-2 and TRBJ1-2; TRBD1 matches 7 bases. V was clipped by 5 bases and J by 2 bases; unmatched bases: 5. Germline CDR1 SGHTA, CDR2 FQGNSA. The CDR3 loop spans 14 amino acids. Here the CDR3 DNA reads TGTGCCAGCAGCCCGGAACAGGGGAACTATGGCTACACCTTC. Translation: CASSPEQGNYGYTF.

This chain links TRBV19 with TRBJ2-1; TRBD2 matches 9 bases. The CDR3 is made up of 18 amino acids. Trimming at V came to 4 bases and at J to 4 bases, leaving 14 bases not matched to a gene. Germline V CDR1 and CDR2: LNHDA, SQIVND (reference sequence). This CDR3 is CASSREARASGEYNEQFF. CDR3 DNA: TGTGCCAGTAGTAGGGAGGCGAGGGCTAGCGGGGAATACAATGAGCAGTTCTTC.

The chain joins TRBV5-1 to TRBJ1-4, with TRBD1 matching 10 bases. Germline loops: CDR1 SGHRS, CDR2 YFSETQ. The CDR3 totals 16 residues. The J segment lost 6 bases and the V segment lost 4 bases, leaving 9 bases of the junction unmatched. Written as DNA, the CDR3 is TGCGCCAGCAGCCCCGACTCGGGACAGGGGCATGAAAAACTGTTTTTT. Translation: CASSPDSGQGHEKLFF.